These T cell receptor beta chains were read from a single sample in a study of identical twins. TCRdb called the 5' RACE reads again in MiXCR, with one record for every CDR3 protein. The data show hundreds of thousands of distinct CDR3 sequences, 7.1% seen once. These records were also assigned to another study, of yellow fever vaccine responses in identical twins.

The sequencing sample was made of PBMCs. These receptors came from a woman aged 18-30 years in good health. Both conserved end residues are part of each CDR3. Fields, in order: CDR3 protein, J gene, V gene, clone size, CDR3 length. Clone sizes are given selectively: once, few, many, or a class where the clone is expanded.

CATSQIPSYGYTF TRBJ1-2 TRBV27 - 13
CASSLRTGGLGGEAFF TRBJ1-1 TRBV5-1 few 16
CASSSAGTGRNNEQFF TRBJ2-1 TRBV28 many 16
CASSFLPLNQPQHF TRBJ1-5 TRBV12-3/TRBV12-4 - 14
CAISGGRDSYNEQFF TRBJ2-1 TRBV10-3 many 15
CASSLRSGREGETQYF TRBJ2-5 TRBV28 many 16
CAISGGTLSTDTQYF TRBJ2-3 TRBV10-3 - 15
CASSEEVVGPTDTQYF TRBJ2-3 TRBV6-1 many 16
CASARGAYNEQFF TRBJ2-1 TRBV7-2 - 13
CATRGKAGTNIEQFF TRBJ2-1 TRBV24-1 few 15
CASSPLAGKHTDTQYF TRBJ2-3 TRBV4-2 - 16
CSATEGGSSYNEQFF TRBJ2-1 TRBV29-1 many 15
CASSQWSYNEQFF TRBJ2-1 TRBV5-1 - 13
CSAQPVYTDTQYF TRBJ2-3 TRBV20-1 many 13
CASSSHIVGQFF TRBJ2-1 TRBV12-3/TRBV12-4 many 12
CCARESGSRVTYNEQFF TRBJ2-1 TRBV20-1 - 17
CASSLPRTGSGRYEQYF TRBJ2-7 TRBV27 few 17
CASRRQGGELFF TRBJ2-2 TRBV2 - 12
CASSRGQPYEQYF TRBJ2-7 TRBV7-9 - 13
CASGFGQTDTQYF TRBJ2-3 TRBV12-5 - 13